The 7 T cell receptor beta chains below were found in one sample sequenced in a study of OX40 agonist ivuxolimab in advanced cancers. This table comes from immunoSEQ multiplex PCR, and its TCRdb copy is limited to in-frame clones, with some not included. The sample holds 99,000 or so clones, over 75% seen once. The material sequenced was CD4+ or CD8+ T cells sorted from blood, taken in a trial of the OX40 agonist ivuxolimab. The receptor source for this set is an adult with an advanced solid tumor such as melanoma, head and neck, liver or kidney cancer.

This clone has more than one count but fewer than ten. For the CDR3, the DNA is TGTGCCACTAAAGACAGGGGGTTTTATAGCAATCAGCCCCAGCATTTT. It encodes CATKDRGFYSNQPQHF. The rearrangement uses TRBV19 and TRBJ1-5; 9 nucleotides match TRBD1. CDR3 length equals 16 residues. V lost 10 bases, J lost 0 bases, and 10 bases stayed unmatched. CDR1 and CDR2 (germline): LNHDA, SQIVND (reference sequence).

The V call is TRBV18, the J call TRBJ2-7; TRBD2 agrees at 7 bases. CDR3 length: 15 amino acids. With 3 bases clipped from V and 6 bases from J, the junction kept 11 bases outside the gene matches. Germline lookup yields CDR1 KGHSH and CDR2 LQKENI. CDR3 sequence: CASSPPPGSGVEQYF. In nucleotides, the CDR3 is TGTGCCAGCTCACCCCCCCCGGGGAGCGGGGTCGAGCAGTACTTC. Complete variable domain (other parts from reference TRBV18 and TRBJ2-7): NAGVMQNPRHLVRRRGQEARLRCSPMKGHSHVYWYRQLPEEGLKFMVYLQKENIIDESGMPKERFSAEFPKEGPSILRIQQVVRGDSAAYFCASSPPPGSGVEQYFGPGTRLTVT.

CDR3 protein: CASSSTGSYEQYF. In DNA, the CDR3 is TGTGCCAGCAGCAGCACAGGCTCCTACGAGCAGTACTTC. The chain joins TRBV5-5 to TRBJ2-7; D is possibly TRBD1 (5 bases). The CDR3 has 13 amino acids. Between the trimmed V and J ends, which lost 4 bases and 0 bases, there was a span of 8 bases. The V gene's germline CDR1 is SGHKS and CDR2 YYEKEE (reference sequence). Drawing the rest from reference TRBV5-5 and TRBJ2-7, the complete variable domain is DAGVTQSPTHLIKTRGQQVTLRCSPISGHKSVSWYQQVLGQGPQFIFQYYEKEERGRGNFPDRFSARQFPNYSSELNVNALLLGDSALYLCASSSTGSYEQYFGPGTRLTVT.

This chain joins TRBV4-3 and TRBJ2-3, with D maybe TRBD2 (7 bases). The V end was cut by 4 bases, the J end by 2 bases, with 25 bases between. This CDR3 has 19 amino acids. Germline V gene data show CDR1 as LGHNA and CDR2 as YSLEER. The CDR3 reads CASSLWTLGSGTYTDTQYF. Here the CDR3 DNA reads TGCGCCAGCAGCCTGTGGACCCTAGGAAGCGGGACATACACAGATACGCAGTATTTT.

With regard to this clone: One end of the junction is discordant with germline, which a read error may explain. The chain carries TRBV5-1 and TRBJ1-3, with D possibly TRBD1 on 6 matching bases. This CDR3 region has 14 residues. Germline loops: CDR1 SGHRS, CDR2 YFSETQ. The CDR3 DNA sequence: TGCGCCGGCAGCCGGGACATCTCTGGAAACACCATATATTTT. Protein product: CAGSRDISGNTIYF.

The chain has TRBV5-1 and TRBJ1-6; no reliable D call. This CDR3 is built from 14 residues. V lost 8 bases and J 5 bases, leaving 14 bases between the germline ends. Per the germline V gene, CDR1 is SGHRS and CDR2 is YFSETQ. The CDR3 DNA is TGCGCCAGTAGTGATTCTCCCGATAATTCACCCCTCCACTTT. Translating it yields CASSDSPDNSPLHF. Based on the CDR3 plus reference TRBV5-1 and TRBJ1-6, the full variable domain is KAGVTQTPRYLIKTRGQQVTLSCSPISGHRSVSWYQQTPGQGLQFLFEYFSETQRNKGNFPGRFSGRQFSNSRSEMNVSTLELGDSALYLCASSDSPDNSPLHFGNGTRLTVT.

This clone came up once. The chain recombines TRBV2 with TRBJ2-3; 7 bases line up with TRBD1. Trimming cost V 6 bases and J 4 bases; bases outside gene matches: 13. The CDR3 length is 16 residues. Germline V lookup: CDR1 SNHLY, CDR2 FYNNEI. The CDR3 protein is CASRNRDRGSSDTQYF. The CDR3 nucleotides read TGTGCCAGCAGAAACCGGGACAGAGGTAGCTCAGATACGCAGTATTTT.